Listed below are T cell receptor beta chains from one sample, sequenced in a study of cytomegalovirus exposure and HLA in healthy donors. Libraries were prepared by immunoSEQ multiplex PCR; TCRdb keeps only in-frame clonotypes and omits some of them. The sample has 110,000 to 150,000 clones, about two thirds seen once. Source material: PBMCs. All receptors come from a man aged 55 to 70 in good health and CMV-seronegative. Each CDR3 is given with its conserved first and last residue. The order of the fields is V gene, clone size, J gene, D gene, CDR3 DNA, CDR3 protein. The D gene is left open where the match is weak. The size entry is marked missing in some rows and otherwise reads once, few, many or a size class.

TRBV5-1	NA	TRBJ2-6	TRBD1	TGCGCCAGCAGCTTGGACAGGGGTGCTGGGGCCAACGTCCTGACTTTC	CASSLDRGAGANVLTF
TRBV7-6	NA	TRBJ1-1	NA	TGTGCCAGCAGCTTTACCGGGGAGAACACTGAAGCTTTCTTT	CASSFTGENTEAFF
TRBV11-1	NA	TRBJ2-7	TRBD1	TGTGCCAGCAGTCGACACCGCTCCGGGACAGGGACCCGAAACTACGAGCAGTACTTC	CASSRHRSGTGTRNYEQYF
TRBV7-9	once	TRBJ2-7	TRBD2	TGTGCCAGCAGCTTAGCGGCGGGAGGGCCAGGCGACGAGCAGTACTTC	CASSLAAGGPGDEQYF
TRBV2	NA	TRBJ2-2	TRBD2	TGTGCCAGCAAGACCTTCGGGACTAGCGGCCAAACGAACACCGGGGAGCTGTTTTTT	CASKTFGTSGQTNTGELFF
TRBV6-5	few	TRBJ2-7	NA	TGTGCCAGCAGTTACCAGGACACCGGAGACGAGCAGTACTTC	CASSYQDTGDEQYF
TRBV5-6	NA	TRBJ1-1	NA	TGTGCCAGCAGCTTGGAAGGGTCGGGGGCTTTCTTT	CASSLEGSGAFF
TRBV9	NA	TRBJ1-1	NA	TGTGCCAGCAGCGTACAGGGAGGCGAAGCTTTCTTT	CASSVQGGEAFF
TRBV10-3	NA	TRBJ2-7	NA	TGTGCCATCAGTGAGTCCCATGCCTACGAGCAGTACTTC	CAISESHAYEQYF
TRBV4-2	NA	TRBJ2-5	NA	TGTGCCAGCAGCCAAGTGGGGCGGGAAAGGATGGAGACCCAGTACTTC	CASSQVGRERMETQYF
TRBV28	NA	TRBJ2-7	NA	TGTGCCAGCAGCCCTAGCCCCCCCTCCTACGAGCAGTACTTC	CASSPSPPSYEQYF
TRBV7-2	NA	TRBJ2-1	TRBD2	TGTGCCAGCAGCTTACGGGAGGGCGAAAATGAGCAGTTCTTC	CASSLREGENEQFF
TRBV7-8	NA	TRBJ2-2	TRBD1	TGTGCCAGCAGCTTAAGGGGACAGGGGGCGCGGAACACCGGGGAGCTGTTTTTT	CASSLRGQGARNTGELFF
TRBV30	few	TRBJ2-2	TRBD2	TGTGCCTGGAGTGGCGGGGGATACACCGGGGAGCTGTTTTTT	CAWSGGGYTGELFF
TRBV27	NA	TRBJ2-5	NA	TGTGCCAGCAGTTTTAGGGGGCAAGAGACCCAGTACTTC	CASSFRGQETQYF
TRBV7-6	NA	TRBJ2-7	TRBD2	TGTGCCAGCAGCGCTGGACTAGCGGGAGGTTCCTCCTACGAGCAGTACTTC	CASSAGLAGGSSYEQYF
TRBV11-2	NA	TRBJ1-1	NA	TGTGCCAGCAGCTTAGTAGGCGGGAGGGAAGCTTTCTTT	CASSLVGGREAFF
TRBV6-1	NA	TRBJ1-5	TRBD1	TGTGCCAGCAGTGAAACGGACAGGGGGTCGATCCAGCCCCAGCATTTT	CASSETDRGSIQPQHF
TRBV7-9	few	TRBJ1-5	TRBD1	TGTGCCAGCAGCTCCCTGGACAGGCATCAGCCCCAGCATTTT	CASSSLDRHQPQHF
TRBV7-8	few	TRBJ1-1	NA	TGTGCCAGCAGCTCCAGGACGGGGGGAGAAGCTTTCTTT	CASSSRTGGEAFF
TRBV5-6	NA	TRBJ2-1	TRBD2	TGTGCCAGCAGCTTGGACGGGAGGGCCTTAGATGAGCAGTTCTTC	CASSLDGRALDEQFF
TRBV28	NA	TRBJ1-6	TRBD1	TGTGCCAGCAGTTTACTACAGGGGATCTCCTATAATTCACCCCTCCACTTT	CASSLLQGISYNSPLHF
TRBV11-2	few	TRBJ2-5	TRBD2	TGTGCCAGCAGCCTTGGACTAGCGGGAGCAGAAACCCAGTACTTC	CASSLGLAGAETQYF
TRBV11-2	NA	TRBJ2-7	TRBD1	TGTGCCAGCAGCTCAACCGGGGACAGGCCCGAGCAGTACTTC	CASSSTGDRPEQYF
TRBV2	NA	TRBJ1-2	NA	TGTGCCAGCAGGATGGGGAGGGTAAACTATGGCTACACCTTC	CASRMGRVNYGYTF
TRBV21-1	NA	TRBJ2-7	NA	TGTGCCAGCAGCAAAGGGGCTCCCTACGAGCAGTACTTC	CASSKGAPYEQYF
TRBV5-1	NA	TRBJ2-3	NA	TGCGCCAGCAGCTTGTCAGGGGTCGGCACAGATACGCAGTATTTT	CASSLSGVGTDTQYF
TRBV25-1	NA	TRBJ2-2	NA	TGTGCCAGCAGAGACCGACAACCCGGGGAGCTGTTTTTT	CASRDRQPGELFF
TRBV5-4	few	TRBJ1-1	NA	TGTGCCAGCAGCTTGGCGGCAGACATGAACACTGAAGCTTTCTTT	CASSLAADMNTEAFF
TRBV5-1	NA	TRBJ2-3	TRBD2	TGCGCCAGCAGCTTGCCGGGAGGGGAGGGCACAGATACGCAGTATTTT	CASSLPGGEGTDTQYF
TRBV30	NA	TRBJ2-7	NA	TGTGCCTGGAGCGAGGGATACGAGCAGTACTTC	CAWSEGYEQYF
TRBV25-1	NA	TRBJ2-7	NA	TGTGCCAGCAGTGAAGACAGCTCCTACGAGCAGTACTTC	CASSEDSSYEQYF
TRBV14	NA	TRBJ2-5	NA	TGTGCCAGCAGCCACCCGGGGAGGGAGACCCAGTACTTC	CASSHPGRETQYF
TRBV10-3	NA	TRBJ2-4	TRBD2	TGTGCCATCAGTGAGTCGATAAATCCGGGGGGTGCGAACATTCAGTACTTC	CAISESINPGGANIQYF
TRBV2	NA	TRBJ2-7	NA	TGTGCCAGCAGATCGCGTCGGACAGTCGCAATTAACGAGCAGTACTTC	CASRSRRTVAINEQYF
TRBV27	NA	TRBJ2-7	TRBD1	TGTGCCAGCAGCAGGGGGTGGCAGTCCTACGAGCAGTACTTC	CASSRGWQSYEQYF
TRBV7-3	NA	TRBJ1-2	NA	TGTGCCAGCAGCTTAGGGCAGTATGGCTACACCTTC	CASSLGQYGYTF
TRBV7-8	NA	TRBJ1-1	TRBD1	TGTGCCAGCAGCTTAGCGACAGGGGGCGACACTGAAGCTTTCTTT	CASSLATGGDTEAFF
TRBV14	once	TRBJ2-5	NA	TGTGCCAGCAGCGAGGGAGGACGCCAAGAGACCCAGTACTTC	CASSEGGRQETQYF
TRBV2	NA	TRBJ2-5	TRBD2	TGTGCCAGCCGTCCCCTAGCGGGAGGGCAAGAGACCCAGTACTTC	CASRPLAGGQETQYF
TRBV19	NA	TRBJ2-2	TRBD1	TGTGCCAGTAGTTCAATCTCGGACAGGTCGTACGGGGAGCTGTTTTTT	CASSSISDRSYGELFF
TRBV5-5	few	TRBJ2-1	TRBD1	TGTGCCAGCAGCTTGGCAGGGGTCGGACAGGGTTCCTACAATGAGCAGTTCTTC	CASSLAGVGQGSYNEQFF
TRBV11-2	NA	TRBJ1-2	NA	TGTGCCAGCAGCTTAGAACAAGGACAGAAGTTCTATGGCTACACCTTC	CASSLEQGQKFYGYTF
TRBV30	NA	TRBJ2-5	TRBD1	TGTGCCTGGAGCCTGGGACAGGGGGAGGGTGAGACCCAGTACTTC	CAWSLGQGEGETQYF
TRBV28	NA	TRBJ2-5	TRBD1	TGTGCCAGCAGTACCAGGGACAGGGGGAGAGAGACCCAGTACTTC	CASSTRDRGRETQYF
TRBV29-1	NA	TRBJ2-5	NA	TGCAGCGTTGGGAGTCCCGGGGAGACCCAGTACTTC	CSVGSPGETQYF
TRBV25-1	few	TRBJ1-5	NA	TGTGCCAGCAGTGATGCGGGGACCAATCAGCCCCAGCATTTT	CASSDAGTNQPQHF
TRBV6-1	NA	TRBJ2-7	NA	TGTGCCAGCAGTGAAGAAGGAGTTAATCAGTACTTC	CASSEEGVNQYF
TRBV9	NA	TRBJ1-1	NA	TGTGCCAGCAGCGCCGACCAGGGGTACACTGAAGCTTTCTTT	CASSADQGYTEAFF
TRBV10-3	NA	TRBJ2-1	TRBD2	TGTGCCATCAGTGAGTCGAGGACTAGCGGGAGCCATGAGCAGTTCTTC	CAISESRTSGSHEQFF
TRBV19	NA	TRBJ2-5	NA	TGTGCCAGTAGTATAACAGGGAATCAAGAGACCCAGTACTTC	CASSITGNQETQYF
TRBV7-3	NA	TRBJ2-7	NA	TGTGCCAGCAGCTTCAGAGGGCCTAGCTCCTACGAGCAGTACTTC	CASSFRGPSSYEQYF
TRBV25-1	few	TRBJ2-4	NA	TGTGCCAGCAGTGTATCGGGGGCCAAAAACATTCAGTACTTC	CASSVSGAKNIQYF
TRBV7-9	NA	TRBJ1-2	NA	TGTGCCAGCGGAACAGAGAACTATGGCTACACCTTC	CASGTENYGYTF
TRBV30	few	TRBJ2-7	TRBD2	TGTGCCTGGAGAAACGCGGGAGTCCACGAGCAGTACTTC	CAWRNAGVHEQYF
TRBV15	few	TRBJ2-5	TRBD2	TGTGCCACCAGCAGAGTTAGCGGGAGTGGATCAGAGACCCAGTACTTC	CATSRVSGSGSETQYF
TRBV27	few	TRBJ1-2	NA	TGTGCCAGCAGTTTCCTTGTTGACAGAGGTATTGATGGCTACACCTTC	CASSFLVDRGIDGYTF
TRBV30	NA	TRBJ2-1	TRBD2	TGTGCCTGGGCCGGGACTAGCGGGAGGGGGTCCTACAATGAGCAGTTCTTC	CAWAGTSGRGSYNEQFF
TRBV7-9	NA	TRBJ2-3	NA	TGTGCCAGCAGCACTTCAAAGCGATACACAGATACGCAGTATTTT	CASSTSKRYTDTQYF
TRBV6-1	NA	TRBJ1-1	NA	TGTGCCAGCTATATCCTATCGTACAGGGACACTGAAGCTTTCTTT	CASYILSYRDTEAFF